This T cell receptor (beta chain) was identified in a study of Graves' ophthalmopathy and Graves' hyperthyroidism. Study-wide results and caveats: Blood samples also showed most expanded thyroid clonotypes exceeding 0.001 frequency.

Per the germline V gene, CDR1 is MGHRA and CDR2 is YSYEKL. The CDR3 is 15 residues long. Trimming took 1 base from V and 0 from J, leaving 9 bases between them. This clonotype was seen more than once but under ten times. Its antigen is unidentified. Transcripts of RNA were the source for amplifying TCR beta CDR3 regions. Second-round multiplex PCR came after a first-round RT-PCR that employed HTBI primers. TCRdb re-analysed the multiplex PCR reads in MiXCR, keeping a single row per CDR3 protein. Found here are over a million distinct CDR3 sequences, approximately 35% of them singletons; the top ten hold 11%.

The clonotype was recovered from an adult man with Graves' hyperthyroidism. J is TRBJ1-1 and V is TRBV4-1, with D possibly TRBD1 on 6 matching bases. The sample taken for sequencing was peripheral blood or thyroid tissue (not recorded which). The CDR3 spells CASSQGGGLNTEAFF. DNA for the CDR3: TGCGCCAGCAGCCAAGGAGGGGGGCTGAACACTGAAGCTTTCTTT.